This T cell receptor beta chain was found in a study of Graves' ophthalmopathy and Graves' hyperthyroidism. Included hyperthyroidism patients were aged 18 to 65 and newly diagnosed (under 2 months' duration). Certain patients were not enrolled. These were patients with other autoimmune diseases, uncontrolled infections, pregnancy or lactation. RNA transcripts served as template for amplifying TCR beta CDR3 sequences. Second-round multiplex PCR followed a first-round RT-PCR using HTBI primers. TCRdb recomputed calls from the multiplex PCR reads with MiXCR, one row per CDR3 protein. The table includes around 1.1 million distinct CDR3 sequences, about 35% detected once. At least ten counts were recorded for this clonotype. Antigen unknown. Whole-study findings and limits: Discriminating ophthalmopathy from stable hyperthyroidism, a 13-signature model attained a sensitivity of about 88% and a specificity of about 79%. Most expanded clonotypes from thyroid (those above 0.001 frequency) were also found in blood.

Between the trimmed V and J ends, which lost 0 bases and 4 bases, there was a span of 11 bases. Germline CDR1 is SGDLS and CDR2 is YYNGEE. The CDR3 consists of 15 residues. The V and J genes are TRBV9 and TRBJ1-3, with unresolved D. The sequencing input was peripheral blood or thyroid tissue (not recorded which). The clonotype was recovered from an adult man with Graves' hyperthyroidism. The CDR3 DNA is TGTGCCAGCAGCGTAGCCCAGTCTCCAGGAAACACCATATATTTT. This encodes CASSVAQSPGNTIYF.